The source of this T cell receptor beta chain is a study of blood T cell repertoires in COVID-19. The wider study: Nucleic acid was either cDNA or gDNA, and it came from T cells, B-cell-depleted T cells, or PBMCs.

Original processing notes: Counts of nucleated cells, estimated from reference gene primer amplification, were obtained. Sequenced by immunoSEQ multiplex PCR; TCRdb stores in-frame clones only, minus some. V and J calls and clone size come straight from that table; D and trimming were deduced from the DNA. The table includes 150,000 to 200,000 clones, under 80% detected once. The TCR was taken from a man aged 45 to 65 who had recovered from COVID-19. The sample consisted of peripheral blood.

CDR3 nucleotide sequence: TGTGCCAGCAGCTTGGAAATGGGGCTCTACGAGCAGTACTTC. It specifies CASSLEMGLYEQYF. The rearrangement links TRBV5-5 to TRBJ2-7; possibly TRBD1 for D (5 bases). This CDR3 region has 14 residues. The ends were cut back, 0 bases at V and 3 bases at J, with 10 bases in the middle. Looked up from germline, CDR1 is SGHKS and CDR2 is YYEKEE (reference sequence).